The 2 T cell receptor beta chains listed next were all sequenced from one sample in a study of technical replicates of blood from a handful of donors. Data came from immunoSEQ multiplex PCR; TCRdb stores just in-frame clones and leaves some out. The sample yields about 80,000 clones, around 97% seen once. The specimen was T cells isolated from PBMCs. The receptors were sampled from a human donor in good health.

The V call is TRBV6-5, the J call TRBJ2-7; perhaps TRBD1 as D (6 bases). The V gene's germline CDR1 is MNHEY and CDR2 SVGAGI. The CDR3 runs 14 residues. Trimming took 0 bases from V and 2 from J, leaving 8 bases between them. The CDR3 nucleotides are TGTGCCAGCAGTTACTCAGGGGGTCCCTACGAGCAGTACTTC. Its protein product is CASSYSGGPYEQYF.

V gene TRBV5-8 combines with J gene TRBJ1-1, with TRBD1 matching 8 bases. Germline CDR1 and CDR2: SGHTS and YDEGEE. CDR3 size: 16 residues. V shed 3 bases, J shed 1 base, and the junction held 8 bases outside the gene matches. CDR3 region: CASSSVTGAWNTEAFF. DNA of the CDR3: TGTGCCAGCAGCTCCGTGACAGGGGCCTGGAACACTGAAGCTTTCTTT. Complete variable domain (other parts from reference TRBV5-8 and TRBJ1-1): EAGVTQSPTHLIKTRGQQATLRCSPISGHTSVYWYQQALGLGLQFLLWYDEGEERNRGNFPPRFSGRQFPNYSSELNVNALELEDSALYLCASSSVTGAWNTEAFFGQGTRLTVV.